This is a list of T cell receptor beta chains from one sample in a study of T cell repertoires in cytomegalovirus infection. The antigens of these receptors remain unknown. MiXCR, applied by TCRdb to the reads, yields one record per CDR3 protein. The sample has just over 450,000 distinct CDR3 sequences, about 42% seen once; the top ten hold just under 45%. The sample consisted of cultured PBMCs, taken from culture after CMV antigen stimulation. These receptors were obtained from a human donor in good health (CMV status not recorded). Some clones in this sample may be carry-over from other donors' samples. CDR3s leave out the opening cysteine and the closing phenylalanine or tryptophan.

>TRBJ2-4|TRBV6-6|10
ASSPPGIIQY
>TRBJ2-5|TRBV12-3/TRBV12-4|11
ASSPGGAKTQY
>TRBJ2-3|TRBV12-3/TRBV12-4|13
ASSLLTGGLDTQY
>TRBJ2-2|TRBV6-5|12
ASRASGNTGELF
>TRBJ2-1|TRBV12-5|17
ASGLVPGFELAGVGEQF
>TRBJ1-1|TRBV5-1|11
ASNEGSDTEAF
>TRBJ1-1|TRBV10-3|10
AIRTGNTEAF
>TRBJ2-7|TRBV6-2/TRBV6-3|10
ASSYSGTDKY
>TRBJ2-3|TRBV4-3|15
ASSPGSGSGSSDTQY
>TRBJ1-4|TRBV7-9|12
ASSRGVRNEKLF
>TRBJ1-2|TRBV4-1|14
ASSQEGTSFPYGYT
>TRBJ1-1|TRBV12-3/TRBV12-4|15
ASSLRSWEVRNTEAF
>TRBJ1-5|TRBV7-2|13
ASSLVALGNQPQH
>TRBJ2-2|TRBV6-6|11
ASSKTWTGELF
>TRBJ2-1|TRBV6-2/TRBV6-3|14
ASSIGLAGIYNEQF
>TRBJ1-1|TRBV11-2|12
ASSSIGAPSEAF
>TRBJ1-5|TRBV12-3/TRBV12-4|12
ASSLEGFDQPQH
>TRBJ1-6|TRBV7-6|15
ASSFPTGSSYNSPLH